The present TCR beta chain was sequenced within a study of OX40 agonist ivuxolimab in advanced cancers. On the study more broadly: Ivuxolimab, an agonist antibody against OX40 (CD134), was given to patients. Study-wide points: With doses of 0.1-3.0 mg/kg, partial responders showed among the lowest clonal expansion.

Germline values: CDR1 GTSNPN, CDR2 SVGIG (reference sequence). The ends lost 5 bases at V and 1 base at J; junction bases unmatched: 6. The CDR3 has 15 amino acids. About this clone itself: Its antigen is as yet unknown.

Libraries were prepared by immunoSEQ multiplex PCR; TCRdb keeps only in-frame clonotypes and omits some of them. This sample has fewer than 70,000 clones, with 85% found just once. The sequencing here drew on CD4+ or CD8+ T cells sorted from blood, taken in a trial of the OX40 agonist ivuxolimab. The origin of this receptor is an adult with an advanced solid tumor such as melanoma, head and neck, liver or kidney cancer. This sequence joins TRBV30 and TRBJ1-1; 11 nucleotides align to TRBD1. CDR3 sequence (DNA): TGTGCCTGGTCAGGGACAGGGGGTTGGAACACTGAAGCTTTCTTT. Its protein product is CAWSGTGGWNTEAFF.